This passage covers 4 T cell receptor beta chains from one sample sequenced in a study of blood T cell repertoires in COVID-19. The assay was immunoSEQ multiplex PCR, and TCRdb's table has in-frame clones only and misses some. The sample lists around 27,000 clones; approximately 80% were seen once. Sample: peripheral blood. The source is an older man with active COVID-19.

This clone has just a few counts. V usage is TRBV24-1 and J usage is TRBJ2-1, with D possibly being TRBD1 (6 bases). In germline, CDR1 is KGHDR, CDR2 SFDVKD. This CDR3 spans 15 amino acids. V was trimmed by 3 bases and J by 3 bases, leaving 11 bases between them. CDR3 protein: CATSDIRQDYNEQFF. CDR3 DNA: TGTGCCACCAGTGATATTAGACAGGACTACAATGAGCAGTTCTTC.

CDR3 in DNA: TGTGCCAGCAGTTTAGCGAAGGAGTTACAGTTCTTC. Its translation is CASSLAKELQFF. V usage is TRBV12-3 or TRBV12-4 and J usage is TRBJ2-1; no clear D gene. V was cut by 0 bases and J by 13 bases, with 10 bases left in between. CDR3 length equals 12 residues.

A single count supports this clone. Mismatch with germline at one junction end may stem from a read error. This chain links TRBV28 with TRBJ1-2; 7 positions agree with TRBD1. Germline assignment: CDR1 MDHEN and CDR2 SYDVKM. CDR3 length: 12 amino acids. The CDR3 sequence is CASSGIQGWGFF. In nucleotides, the CDR3 is TGTGCCAGCAGTGGGATACAGGGGTGGGGGTTCTTC.

The J gene is TRBJ2-7, the V gene TRBV5-4, with 7 bases fitting TRBD1. After removal of 4 bases from V and 2 bases from J, the junction contained 3 bases not matched to a gene. Germline V CDR1 and CDR2: SGHNT, YYREEE (reference sequence). This CDR3 spans 13 amino acids. CDR3 nucleotides: TGTGCCAGCAGCCGGGACAGTCCCTACGAGCAGTACTTC. Amino acids: CASSRDSPYEQYF.